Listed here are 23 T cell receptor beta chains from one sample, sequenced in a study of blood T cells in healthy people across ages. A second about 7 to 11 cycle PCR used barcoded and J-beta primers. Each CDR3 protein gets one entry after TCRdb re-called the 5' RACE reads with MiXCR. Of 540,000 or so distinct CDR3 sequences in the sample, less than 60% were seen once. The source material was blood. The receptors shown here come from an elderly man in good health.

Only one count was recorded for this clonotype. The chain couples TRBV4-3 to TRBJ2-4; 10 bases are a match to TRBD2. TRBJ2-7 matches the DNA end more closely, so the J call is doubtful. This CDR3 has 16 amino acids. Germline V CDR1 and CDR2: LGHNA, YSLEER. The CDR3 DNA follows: TGCGCCAGCAGCCAGTCCGGACTAGCGGACACCTACGAGCAGTACTTC. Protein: CASSQSGLADTYEQYF.

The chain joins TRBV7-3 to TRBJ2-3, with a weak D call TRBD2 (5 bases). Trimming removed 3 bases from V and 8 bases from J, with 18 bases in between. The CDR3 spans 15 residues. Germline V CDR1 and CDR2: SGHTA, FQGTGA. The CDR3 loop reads CASSLRRPPEGTQYF. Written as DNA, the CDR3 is TGTGCCAGCAGCTTGAGGAGACCTCCCGAGGGTACGCAGTATTTT.

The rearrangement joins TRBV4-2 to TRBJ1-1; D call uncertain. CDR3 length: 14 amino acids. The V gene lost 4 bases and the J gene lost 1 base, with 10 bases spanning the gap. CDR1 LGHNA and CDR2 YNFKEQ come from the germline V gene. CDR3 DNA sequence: TGTGCCAGCAGCCCCCCGGCTCGGAACACTGAAGCTTTCTTT. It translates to CASSPPARNTEAFF.

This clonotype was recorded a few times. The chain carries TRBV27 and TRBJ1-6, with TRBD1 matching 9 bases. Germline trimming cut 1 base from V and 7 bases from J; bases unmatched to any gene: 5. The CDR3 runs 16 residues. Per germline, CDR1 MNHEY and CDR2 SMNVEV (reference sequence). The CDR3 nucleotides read TGTGCCAGCAGTTTATTTACAGGGGGCGGAAATTCACCCCTCCACTTT. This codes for CASSLFTGGGNSPLHF.

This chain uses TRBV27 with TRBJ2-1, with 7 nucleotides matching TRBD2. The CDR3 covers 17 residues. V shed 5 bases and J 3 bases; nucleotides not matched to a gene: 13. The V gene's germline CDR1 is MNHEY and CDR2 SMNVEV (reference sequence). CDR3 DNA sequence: TGTGCCAGCAGTCAGACTGGGGTAGCGGGCCGCTACAATGAGCAGTTCTTC. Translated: CASSQTGVAGRYNEQFF.

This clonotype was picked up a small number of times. The DNA of the CDR3 is TGTGCCAGCAGTTTAGAGTCCGGCGGGAGGGCCAGAGATACGCAGTATTTT. This translates into CASSLESGGRARDTQYF. The chain recombines TRBV12-3 or TRBV12-4 with TRBJ2-3; TRBD2 matches 9 bases. Losses at the gene ends were 1 base for V and 5 bases for J; bases not matched to a gene: 10. There are 17 residues in the CDR3.

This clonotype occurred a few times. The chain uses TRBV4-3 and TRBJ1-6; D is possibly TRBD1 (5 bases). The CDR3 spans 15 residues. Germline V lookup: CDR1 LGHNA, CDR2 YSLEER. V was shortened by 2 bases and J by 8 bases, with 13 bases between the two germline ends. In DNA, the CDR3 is TGCGCCAGCAGCCAACAAAGCCAGGGCTATTCACCCCTCCACTTT. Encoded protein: CASSQQSQGYSPLHF.

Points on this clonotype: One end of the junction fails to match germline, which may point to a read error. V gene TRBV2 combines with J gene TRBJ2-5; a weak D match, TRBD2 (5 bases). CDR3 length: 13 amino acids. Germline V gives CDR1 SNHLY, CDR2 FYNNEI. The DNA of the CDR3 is TGTGCCAGCATCGGGCAGCGTGGGGAGACTCAGTACTTC. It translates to CASIGQRGETQYF.

In nucleotides, the CDR3 is TGCGCCAGCAGCCCACAGGGGACGAACACTGAAGCTTTCTTT. Its translation is CASSPQGTNTEAFF. V is TRBV4-1 and J is TRBJ1-1; 7 bases agree with TRBD1. CDR3 size: 14 residues. Germline V gene data show CDR1 as MGHRA and CDR2 as YSYEKL. The trim removed 4 bases at V and 1 base at J, leaving 3 bases unmatched.

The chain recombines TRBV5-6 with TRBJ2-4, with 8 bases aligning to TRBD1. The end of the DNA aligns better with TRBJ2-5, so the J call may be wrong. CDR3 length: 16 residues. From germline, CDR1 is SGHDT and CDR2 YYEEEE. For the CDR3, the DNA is TGTGCCAGCAGCTTGGTAGGACAGGGCCGCCAAGAGACCCAGTACTTC. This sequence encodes CASSLVGQGRQETQYF.

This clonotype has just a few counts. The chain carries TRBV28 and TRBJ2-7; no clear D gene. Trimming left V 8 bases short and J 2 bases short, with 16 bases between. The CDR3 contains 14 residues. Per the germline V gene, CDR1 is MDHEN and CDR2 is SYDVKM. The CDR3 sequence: CASGSLDGTYEQYF. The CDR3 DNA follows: TGTGCCAGCGGCTCATTGGACGGAACCTACGAGCAGTACTTC.

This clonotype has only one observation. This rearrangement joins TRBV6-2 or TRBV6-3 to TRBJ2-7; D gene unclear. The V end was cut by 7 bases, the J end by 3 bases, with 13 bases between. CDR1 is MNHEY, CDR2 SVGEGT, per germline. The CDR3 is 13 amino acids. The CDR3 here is CASNRQKFYEQYF. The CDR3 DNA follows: TGTGCCAGCAATAGACAAAAATTCTACGAGCAGTACTTC.

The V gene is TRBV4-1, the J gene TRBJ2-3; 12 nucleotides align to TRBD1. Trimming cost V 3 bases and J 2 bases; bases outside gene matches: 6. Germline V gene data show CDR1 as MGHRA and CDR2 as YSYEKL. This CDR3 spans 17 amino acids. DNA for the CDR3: TGCGCCAGCAGCCAGGGGACAGGGGGCGGATTCACAGATACGCAGTATTTT. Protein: CASSQGTGGGFTDTQYF.

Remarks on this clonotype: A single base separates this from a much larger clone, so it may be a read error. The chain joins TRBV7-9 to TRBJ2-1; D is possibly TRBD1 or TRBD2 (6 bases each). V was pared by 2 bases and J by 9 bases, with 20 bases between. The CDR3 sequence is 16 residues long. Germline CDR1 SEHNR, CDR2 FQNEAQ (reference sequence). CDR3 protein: CASSLRGSGQGGEQFF. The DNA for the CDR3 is TGTGCCAGCAGCTTACGGGGTAGCGGACAAGGGGGTGAGCAGTTCTTC.

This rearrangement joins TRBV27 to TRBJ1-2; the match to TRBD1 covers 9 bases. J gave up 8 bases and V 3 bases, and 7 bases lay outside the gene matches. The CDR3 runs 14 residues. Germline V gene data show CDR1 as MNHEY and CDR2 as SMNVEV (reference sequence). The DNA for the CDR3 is TGTGCCAGCAGTTTGCAACAGGGGGCAAGAGGCTACACCTTC. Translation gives CASSLQQGARGYTF.

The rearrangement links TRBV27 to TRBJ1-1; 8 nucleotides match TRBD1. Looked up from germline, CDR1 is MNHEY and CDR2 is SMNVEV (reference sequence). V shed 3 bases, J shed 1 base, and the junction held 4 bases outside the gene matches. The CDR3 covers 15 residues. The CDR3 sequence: CASSFSGGANTEAFF. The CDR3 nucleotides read TGTGCCAGCAGTTTCTCAGGGGGCGCGAACACTGAAGCTTTCTTT.

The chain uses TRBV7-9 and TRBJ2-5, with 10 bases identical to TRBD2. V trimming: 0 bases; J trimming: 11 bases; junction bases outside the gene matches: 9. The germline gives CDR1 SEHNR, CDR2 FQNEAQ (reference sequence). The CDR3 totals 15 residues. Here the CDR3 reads CASSLALAGTNEQYF. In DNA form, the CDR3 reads TGTGCCAGCAGCTTAGCACTAGCGGGGACGAATGAGCAGTACTTC.

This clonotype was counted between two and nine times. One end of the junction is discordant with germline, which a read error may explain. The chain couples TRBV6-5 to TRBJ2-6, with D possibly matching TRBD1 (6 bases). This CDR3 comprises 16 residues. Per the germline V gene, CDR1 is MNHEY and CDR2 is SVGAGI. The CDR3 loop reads CASSHLSGAGANVQTF. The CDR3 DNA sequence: TGTGCCAGCAGTCACTTATCCGGGGCAGGGGCCAACGTCCAGACTTTC.

The CDR3 protein is CASSVDRPWGDQPQHF. The CDR3 nucleotides are TGCGCCAGCAGCGTTGACAGGCCCTGGGGGGATCAGCCCCAGCATTTT. The J gene is TRBJ1-5, the V gene TRBV5-1; TRBD1 might be the D (6 bases). The CDR3 has 16 residues. Trimming cost V 4 bases and J 5 bases, with 19 bases left between them. CDR1 and CDR2 from the germline V gene are SGHRS and YFSETQ. The variable domain in full, with the rest retrieved from reference TRBV5-1 and TRBJ1-5, is KAGVTQTPRYLIKTRGQQVTLSCSPISGHRSVSWYQQTPGQGLQFLFEYFSETQRNKGNFPGRFSGRQFSNSRSEMNVSTLELGDSALYLCASSVDRPWGDQPQHFGDGTRLSIL.

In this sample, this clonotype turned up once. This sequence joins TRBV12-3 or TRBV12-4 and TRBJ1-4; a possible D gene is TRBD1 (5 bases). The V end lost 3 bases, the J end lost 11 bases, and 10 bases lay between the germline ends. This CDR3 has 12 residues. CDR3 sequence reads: CASSFDSGKLFF. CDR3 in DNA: TGTGCCAGCAGTTTCGACAGCGGGAAACTGTTTTTT.

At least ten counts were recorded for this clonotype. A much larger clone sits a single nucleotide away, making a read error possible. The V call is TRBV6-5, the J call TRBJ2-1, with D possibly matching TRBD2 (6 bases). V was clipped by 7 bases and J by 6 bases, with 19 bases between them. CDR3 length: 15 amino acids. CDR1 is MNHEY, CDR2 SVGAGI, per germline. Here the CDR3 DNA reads TGTGCCAGCAACCGAGTGCGGGGTAGGGGCAATGAGCAGTTCTTC. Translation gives CASNRVRGRGNEQFF.

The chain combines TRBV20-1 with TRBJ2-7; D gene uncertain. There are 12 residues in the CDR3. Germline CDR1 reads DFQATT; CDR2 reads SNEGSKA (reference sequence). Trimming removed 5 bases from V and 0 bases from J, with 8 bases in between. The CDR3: CSAAESSYEQYF. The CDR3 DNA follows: TGCAGTGCTGCCGAGAGCTCCTACGAGCAGTACTTC.

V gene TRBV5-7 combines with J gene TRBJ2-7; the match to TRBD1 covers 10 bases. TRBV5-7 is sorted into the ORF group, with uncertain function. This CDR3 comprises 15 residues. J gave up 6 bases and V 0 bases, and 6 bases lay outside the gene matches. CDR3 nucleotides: TGTGCCAGCAGCTTGGGACAGGGGGCGCAGGGCGAGCAGTACTTC. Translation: CASSLGQGAQGEQYF.